The entry that follows covers one T cell receptor beta chain sequence. The authors prepared the TCRbeta library with unique molecular identifiers. TCRdb reprocessed the PCR reads with MiXCR, giving one entry per CDR3 protein. The sample gives a few hundred thousand distinct CDR3 sequences, about 14% of which show up once; around 4.5% is in the top ten. The record originates from a study of T-cell reconstitution after alpha-beta-depleted transplantation in children. The germline V and J ends were trimmed by 2 bases and 1 base, with 10 bases remaining between them. Germline assignment: CDR1 SGHAT and CDR2 FQNNGV. The CDR3 has 15 residues.

The chain couples TRBV11-2 to TRBJ2-3; D perhaps matches TRBD2 (6 bases). The sample here was PBMCs, taken from the stem cell graft. This TCR came from a human donor who donated a stem cell graft to a child with Fanconi anemia. Here the CDR3 reads CASSLRTTGTDTQYF. CDR3 nucleotide sequence: TGTGCCAGCAGCTTACGGACTACCGGCACAGATACGCAGTATTTT.